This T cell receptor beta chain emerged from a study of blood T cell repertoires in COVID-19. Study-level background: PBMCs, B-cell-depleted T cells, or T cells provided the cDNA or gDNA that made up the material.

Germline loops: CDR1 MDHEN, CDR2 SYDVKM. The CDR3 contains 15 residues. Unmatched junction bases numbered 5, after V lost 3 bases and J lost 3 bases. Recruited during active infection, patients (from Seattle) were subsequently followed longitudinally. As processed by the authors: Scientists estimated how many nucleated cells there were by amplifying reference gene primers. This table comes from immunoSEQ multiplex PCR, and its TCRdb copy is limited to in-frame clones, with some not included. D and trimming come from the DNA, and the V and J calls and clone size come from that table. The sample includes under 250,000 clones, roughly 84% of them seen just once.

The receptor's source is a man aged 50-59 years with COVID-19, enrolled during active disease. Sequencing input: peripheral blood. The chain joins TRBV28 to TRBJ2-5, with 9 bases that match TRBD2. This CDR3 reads CASSFVQRGEETQYF. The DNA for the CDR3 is TGTGCCAGCAGTTTTGTTCAGCGGGGGGAAGAGACCCAGTACTTC.